These 23 T cell receptor beta chains came from one sample sequenced in a study of cytomegalovirus exposure and HLA in healthy donors. Amplification used 60 Vbeta primers and 13 Jbeta primers. The data were produced by immunoSEQ multiplex PCR, yet TCRdb's version contains in-frame clones alone and is incomplete. The repertoire shows about 150,000 clones; the top ten hold 2.1%. The sequencing sample was made of PBMCs. These receptors were collected from a man aged 30 to 45 in good health and CMV-seronegative.

The V and J genes are TRBV29-1 and TRBJ2-5; TRBD2 matches 9 bases. Germline V CDR1 and CDR2: SQVTM, ANQGSEA. This CDR3 is built from 16 residues. V was clipped by 4 bases and J by 5 bases; unmatched bases: 14. The CDR3 DNA follows: TGCAGCGTTGTGGGTAGCGGGAGTATGGTTTGGGAGACCCAGTACTTC. This translates into CSVVGSGSMVWETQYF.

This chain links TRBV16 with TRBJ1-5, with D possibly TRBD1 on 5 matching bases. V lost 0 bases and J 8 bases, leaving 14 bases between the germline ends. Germline CDR1 is KGHSY and CDR2 is FQNENV. CDR3 size: 15 residues. The CDR3 sequence: CASSQSGGAREPQHF. The DNA of the CDR3 is TGTGCCAGCAGCCAATCGGGAGGGGCCAGGGAGCCCCAGCATTTT.

The chain couples TRBV13 to TRBJ1-1, with TRBD1 matching over 7 bases. The CDR3 has 14 amino acids. Per germline, CDR1 PRHDT and CDR2 FYEKMQ (reference sequence). The V and J ends lost 4 bases and 4 bases, in that order; junction bases with no gene match: 6. The CDR3 DNA reads as TGTGCCAGCAGCTCCCCACAGGGGTCCACTGAAGCTTTCTTT. Translated: CASSSPQGSTEAFF. Full variable domain (missing parts from reference TRBV13 and TRBJ1-1): AAGVIQSPRHLIKEKRETATLKCYPIPRHDTVYWYQQGPGQDPQFLISFYEKMQSDKGSIPDRFSAQQFSDYHSELNMSSLELGDSALYFCASSSPQGSTEAFFGQGTRLTVV.

The CDR3 loop is CASTYRASTDTQYF. The CDR3 DNA reads as TGTGCCAGCACCTACAGGGCTAGCACAGATACGCAGTATTTT. The genes are TRBV6-5 and TRBJ2-3; D perhaps matches TRBD1 (6 bases). Germline-derived CDR1 and CDR2 are MNHEY and SVGAGI. The CDR3 is 14 residues long. The germline V and J ends were trimmed by 7 bases and 0 bases, with 11 bases remaining between them.

The chain links TRBV2 to TRBJ2-1; TRBD1 aligns across 8 bases. Per the germline V gene, CDR1 is SNHLY and CDR2 is FYNNEI. The CDR3 runs 14 residues. The J segment lost 5 bases and the V segment lost 8 bases, leaving 8 bases of the junction unmatched. The CDR3 sequence: CASPRQGAHNEQFF. For the CDR3, the DNA is TGTGCCAGCCCTAGGCAGGGGGCACACAATGAGCAGTTCTTC.

J is TRBJ1-1 and V is TRBV19, with a possible D match to TRBD1 (6 bases). V was trimmed by 7 bases and J by 0 bases, leaving 15 bases between them. The germline V gene encodes CDR1 LNHDA and CDR2 SQIVND (reference sequence). The CDR3 has 15 amino acids. The CDR3 nucleotides are TGTGCCAGTATCCCGAAGACAGGTATGAACACTGAAGCTTTCTTT. Protein sequence: CASIPKTGMNTEAFF.

The genes are TRBV18 and TRBJ2-4, with D tentatively TRBD2 (5 bases). Germline loops: CDR1 KGHSH, CDR2 LQKENI. The length of the CDR3 is 14 residues. V lost 3 bases, J lost 2 bases, and 8 bases lay in between. Written as DNA, the CDR3 is TGTGCCAGCTCACCCACTAGTACCAAAAACATTCAGTACTTC. Translated: CASSPTSTKNIQYF.

The chain uses TRBV5-1 and TRBJ2-7; maybe TRBD2 (7 bases). CDR3 length: 15 amino acids. Germline CDR1 reads SGHRS; CDR2 reads YFSETQ. V gave up 4 bases and J gave up 2 bases, with 16 bases separating them. The CDR3 loop is CASSPGGGTAYEQYF. In DNA form, the CDR3 reads TGCGCCAGCAGCCCTGGGGGGGGCACCGCCTACGAGCAGTACTTC.

J is TRBJ2-2 and V is TRBV6-6; 7 bases line up with TRBD1. J lost 5 bases, V lost 4 bases, and 4 bases had no gene match. Looked up from germline, CDR1 is MNHNY and CDR2 is SVGAGI (reference sequence). This CDR3 spans 14 amino acids. The CDR3 loop is CASSSIQGTGELFF. The CDR3 region has the DNA TGTGCCAGCAGTTCTATACAGGGGACCGGGGAGCTGTTTTTT.

V gene TRBV28 combines with J gene TRBJ2-4; D is possibly TRBD2 (6 bases). There are 14 residues in the CDR3. Germline CDR1 MDHEN, CDR2 SYDVKM. V was trimmed by 4 bases and J by 8 bases, leaving 15 bases between them. CDR3 sequence reads: CASSSPPGGDIQYF. The CDR3 nucleotides read TGTGCCAGCAGTTCTCCCCCGGGCGGGGACATTCAGTACTTC.

This chain uses TRBV7-8 with TRBJ2-7; the D gene is possibly TRBD2 (6 bases). This CDR3 has 13 amino acids. V was cut by 5 bases and J by 3 bases, with 11 bases left in between. Germline V gives CDR1 SGHVS, CDR2 FQNEAQ. The chain's CDR3 is CASSGGGYYEQYF. The DNA of the CDR3 is TGTGCCAGCAGCGGGGGAGGATACTACGAGCAGTACTTC.

V is TRBV19 and J is TRBJ2-6, with D tentatively TRBD1 (6 bases). Deletions cut 5 bases from V and 3 bases from J, with 17 bases between. Germline lookup yields CDR1 LNHDA and CDR2 SQIVND (reference sequence). The CDR3 totals 17 residues. The CDR3 DNA sequence: TGTGCCAGTAGTCCCCGCCAGGGGCGCTTTGGGGCCAACGTCCTGACTTTC. Translation: CASSPRQGRFGANVLTF.

DNA for the CDR3: TGTGCCAGCAGTCGCGCCGGGACACTTGGCTATGGCTACACCTTC. Translation gives CASSRAGTLGYGYTF. The chain links TRBV28 to TRBJ1-2; TRBD1 might be the D (6 bases). The V end lost 5 bases, the J end lost 4 bases, and 17 bases lay between the germline ends. CDR1 and CDR2 (germline): MDHEN, SYDVKM. The CDR3 has 15 residues.

In DNA form, the CDR3 reads TGTGCCAGCATCGCGGGGGCAGCTGGAAACACCATATATTTT. The encoded protein is CASIAGAAGNTIYF. The rearrangement links TRBV5-6 to TRBJ1-3, with D perhaps matching TRBD1 (6 bases). The germline V gene has CDR1 SGHDT and CDR2 YYEEEE. This CDR3 has 14 amino acids. V was clipped by 6 bases and J by 2 bases, with 12 bases between them.

CDR3 DNA: TGTGCCAGCAGTGAGGAGGTAGGGGGAATATGGGATACGCAGTATTTT. It yields the protein CASSEEVGGIWDTQYF. The genes are TRBV6-1 and TRBJ2-3, with D possibly matching TRBD1 (6 bases). The CDR3 spans 16 residues. The germline gives CDR1 MNHNS, CDR2 SASEGT. Trimming stripped 3 bases from V and 6 bases from J, with 19 bases between.

The V gene is TRBV7-6, the J gene TRBJ2-7; a possible D gene is TRBD2 (5 bases). Germline values: CDR1 SGHVS, CDR2 FNYEAQ. The CDR3 totals 14 residues. Trimming took off 0 bases at V and 4 bases at J, with 10 bases between the two ends. The chain's CDR3 is CASSLAGVTYEQYF. As DNA, the CDR3 is TGTGCCAGCAGCTTAGCGGGAGTAACGTACGAGCAGTACTTC.

The chain employs TRBV2 and TRBJ2-7; TRBD2 agrees at 8 bases. This CDR3 spans 19 amino acids. Germline V CDR1 and CDR2: SNHLY, FYNNEI. The V gene end was trimmed by 6 bases and the J gene end by 2 bases; junction bases not matched to a gene: 21. CDR3 sequence: CASRPAIAGKVSLAYEQYF. CDR3 coding DNA: TGTGCCAGCAGGCCGGCAATAGCGGGGAAGGTCTCCCTAGCCTACGAGCAGTACTTC.

V and J are TRBV7-3 and TRBJ2-5; 8 bases fit TRBD2. From germline, CDR1 is SGHTA and CDR2 FQGTGA. This CDR3 is 15 amino acids long. The junction had 2 bases not matched to a gene; V was cut back by 1 base and J by 1 base. Written as DNA, the CDR3 is TGTGCCAGCAGCTTAATAGCGGGACCCCAAGAGACCCAGTACTTC. It yields the protein CASSLIAGPQETQYF. The full variable domain, completed using reference TRBV7-3 and TRBJ2-5, is GAGVSQTPSNKVTEKGKYVELRCDPISGHTALYWYRQSLGQGPEFLIYFQGTGAADDSGLPNDRFFAVRPEGSVSTLKIQRTERGDSAVYLCASSLIAGPQETQYFGPGTRLLVL.

The chain is built from TRBV7-9 and TRBJ2-5, with D perhaps TRBD1 (5 bases). The CDR3 runs to 13 residues. Germline values: CDR1 SEHNR, CDR2 FQNEAQ (reference sequence). V was trimmed by 3 bases and J by 4 bases, leaving 9 bases between them. The CDR3 protein is CASSFGQGETQYF. In DNA form, the CDR3 reads TGTGCCAGCAGCTTCGGACAAGGAGAGACCCAGTACTTC. Variable domain in full (rest from reference TRBV7-9 and TRBJ2-5): DTGVSQNPRHKITKRGQNVTFRCDPISEHNRLYWYRQTLGQGPEFLTYFQNEAQLEKSRLLSDRFSAERPKGSFSTLEIQRTEQGDSAMYLCASSFGQGETQYFGPGTRLLVL.

The chain has TRBV7-9 and TRBJ2-5, with a weak D call TRBD1 (6 bases). This CDR3 contains 13 residues. V was pared by 11 bases and J by 1 base, with 14 bases between. Looked up from germline, CDR1 is SEHNR and CDR2 is FQNEAQ (reference sequence). The CDR3: CASTGSGQETQYF. The CDR3 DNA reads as TGTGCCTCCACAGGGTCGGGCCAAGAGACCCAGTACTTC.

J is TRBJ2-7 and V is TRBV7-2; 8 bases are a match to TRBD1. J was trimmed by 4 bases and V by 5 bases; bases with no gene match: 10. Germline CDR1 SGHTA, CDR2 FQGNSA. There are 15 residues in the CDR3. The CDR3 DNA reads as TGTGCCAGCAGCCTCCTCCAGGGGGCGCGTTACGAGCAGTACTTC. This sequence encodes CASSLLQGARYEQYF.

The chain uses TRBV5-1 and TRBJ2-3; D is uncertain. This CDR3 has 14 amino acids. V was cut by 0 bases and J by 6 bases, with 11 bases left in between. Germline CDR1 and CDR2: SGHRS and YFSETQ. CDR3 coding DNA: TGCGCCAGCAGCTTGGTCCCCGAGATGGATACGCAGTATTTT. This codes for CASSLVPEMDTQYF.

The chain has TRBV27 and TRBJ1-4, with D tentatively TRBD1 (5 bases). Between the trimmed V and J ends, which lost 3 bases and 8 bases, there was a span of 19 bases. The CDR3 loop spans 16 amino acids. Germline V gives CDR1 MNHEY, CDR2 SMNVEV (reference sequence). This CDR3 reads CASSFTIPGLGEKLFF. The CDR3 region has the DNA TGTGCCAGCAGTTTTACCATACCGGGACTAGGGGAAAAACTGTTTTTT.